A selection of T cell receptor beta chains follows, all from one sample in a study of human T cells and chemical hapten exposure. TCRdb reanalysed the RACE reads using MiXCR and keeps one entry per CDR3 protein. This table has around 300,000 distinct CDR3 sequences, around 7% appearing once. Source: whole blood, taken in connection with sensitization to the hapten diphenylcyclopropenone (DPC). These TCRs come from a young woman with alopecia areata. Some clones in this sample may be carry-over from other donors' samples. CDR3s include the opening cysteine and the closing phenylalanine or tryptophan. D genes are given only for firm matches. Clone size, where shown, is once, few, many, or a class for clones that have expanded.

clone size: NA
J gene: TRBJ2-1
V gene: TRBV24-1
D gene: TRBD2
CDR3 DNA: TGTGCCACCAGCCCTACTAGCGGGGGCCCTAACTCCTACAATGAGCAGTTCTTC
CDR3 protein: CATSPTSGGPNSYNEQFF

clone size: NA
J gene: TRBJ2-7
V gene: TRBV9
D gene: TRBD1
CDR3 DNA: TGTGCCAGCAGCGCCGGGACAGTTAACTACGAGCAGTACTTC
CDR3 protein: CASSAGTVNYEQYF

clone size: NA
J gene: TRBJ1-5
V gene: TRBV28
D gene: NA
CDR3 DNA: TGTGCCAGCAGTTGGGGGGGGCGCGATCAGCCCCAGCATTTT
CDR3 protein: CASSWGGRDQPQHF

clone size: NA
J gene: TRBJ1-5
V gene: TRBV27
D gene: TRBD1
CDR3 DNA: TGTGCCAGCTCATCTCCGGGACAGCATCAGCCCCAGCATTTT
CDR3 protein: CASSSPGQHQPQHF

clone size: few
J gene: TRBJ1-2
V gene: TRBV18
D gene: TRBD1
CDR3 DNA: TGTGCCAGCTCACCTCCCGGGACAGGGCTCTATGGCTACACCTTC
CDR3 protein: CASSPPGTGLYGYTF

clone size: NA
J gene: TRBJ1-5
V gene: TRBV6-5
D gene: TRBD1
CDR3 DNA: TGTGCCAGCAGTCGACAGGGGACACCGCATCAGCCCCAGCATTTT
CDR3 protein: CASSRQGTPHQPQHF

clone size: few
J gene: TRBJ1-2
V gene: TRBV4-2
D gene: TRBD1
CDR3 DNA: TGTGCCTCCAGGAGGGACAGGGGAGGTAACTATGGCTACACCTTC
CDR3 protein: CASRRDRGGNYGYTF

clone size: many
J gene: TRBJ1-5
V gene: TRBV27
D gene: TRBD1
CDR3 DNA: TGTGCCAGCAGTGCCTCTGGGACAGGGGGTCAGCCCCAGCATTTT
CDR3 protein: CASSASGTGGQPQHF

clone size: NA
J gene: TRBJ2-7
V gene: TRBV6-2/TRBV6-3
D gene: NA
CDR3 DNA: TGTGCCAGCAGTTACACTAAGGACTTCGGAGACTACGAGCAGTACTTC
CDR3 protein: CASSYTKDFGDYEQYF

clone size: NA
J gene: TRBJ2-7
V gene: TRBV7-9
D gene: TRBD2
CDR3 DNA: TGTGCCAGCAGCCCGGAGCGGGGGGCCCGAGGGGAGCAGTACTTC
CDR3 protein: CASSPERGARGEQYF

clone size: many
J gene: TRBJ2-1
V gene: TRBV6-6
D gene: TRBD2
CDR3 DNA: TGTGCCAGCAGGGACGGGGGGGCTTACAATGAGCAGTTCTTC
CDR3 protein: CASRDGGAYNEQFF

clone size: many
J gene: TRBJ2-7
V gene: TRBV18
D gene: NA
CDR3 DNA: TGTGCCAGCTCACCACCGTTCGGACCGGAGGCCGAGCAGTACTTC
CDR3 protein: CASSPPFGPEAEQYF

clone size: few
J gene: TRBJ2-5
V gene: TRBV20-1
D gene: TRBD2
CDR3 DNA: TGCAGTGGAATCGGCGGGGGGGCCACGGAGACCCAGTACTTC
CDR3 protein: CSGIGGGATETQYF

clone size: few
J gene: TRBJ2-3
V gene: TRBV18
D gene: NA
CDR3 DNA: TGTGCCAGCTCACCGACCCGAGATACGCAGTATTTT
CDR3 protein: CASSPTRDTQYF

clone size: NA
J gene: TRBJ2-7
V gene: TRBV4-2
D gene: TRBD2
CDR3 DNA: TGTGCCAGCAGCCAAGATCTTTCTAGCGGGGACGAGCAGTACTTC
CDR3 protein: CASSQDLSSGDEQYF

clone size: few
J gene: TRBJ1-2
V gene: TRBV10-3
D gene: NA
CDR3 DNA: TGTGCCATCAGTGCAAAGCAGGGGAACTATGGCTACACCTTC
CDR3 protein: CAISAKQGNYGYTF

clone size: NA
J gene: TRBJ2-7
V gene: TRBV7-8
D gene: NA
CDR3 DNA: TGTGCCAGCAGCTCTGGGACTGCTACCTACGAGCAGTACTTC
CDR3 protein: CASSSGTATYEQYF

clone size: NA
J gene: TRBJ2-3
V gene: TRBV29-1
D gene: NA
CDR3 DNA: TGCAGCGATAGCGTGGGGGCTGGAGATACGCAGTATTTT
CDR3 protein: CSDSVGAGDTQYF

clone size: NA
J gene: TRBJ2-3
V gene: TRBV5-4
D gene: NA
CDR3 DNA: TGTGCCAGCAGCTTTATGGACCATACGTATTTT
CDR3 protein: CASSFMDHTYF

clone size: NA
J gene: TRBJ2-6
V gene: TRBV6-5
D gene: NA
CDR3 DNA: TGTGCCAGCAGTTACAGTCCTTCTGGGGCCAACGTCCTGACTTTC
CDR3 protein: CASSYSPSGANVLTF

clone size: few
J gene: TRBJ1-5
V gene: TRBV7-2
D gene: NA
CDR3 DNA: TGTGCCAGCAGCTTAGAATCAGGGCTGGCCGGGCATTTT
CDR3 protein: CASSLESGLAGHF

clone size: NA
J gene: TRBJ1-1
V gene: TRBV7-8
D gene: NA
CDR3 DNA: TGTGCCAGCAGCTTAGGGTCAGAAACTTTCTTT
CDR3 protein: CASSLGSETFF

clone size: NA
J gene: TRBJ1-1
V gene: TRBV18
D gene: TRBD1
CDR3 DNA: TGTGCCAGCTCACTCCGGGACAGCACTGAAGCTTTCTTT
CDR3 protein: CASSLRDSTEAFF

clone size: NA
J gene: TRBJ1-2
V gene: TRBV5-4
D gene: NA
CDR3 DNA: TGTGCCAGCAGCTTGTCGTCCAGGCTCGCGGGATATGGCTACACCTTC
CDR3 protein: CASSLSSRLAGYGYTF

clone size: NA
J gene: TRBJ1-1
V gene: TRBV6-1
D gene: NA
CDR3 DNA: TGTGCCAGCAGGGAACCTAACAGGGACACCACTGAAGCTTTCTTT
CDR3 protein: CASREPNRDTTEAFF

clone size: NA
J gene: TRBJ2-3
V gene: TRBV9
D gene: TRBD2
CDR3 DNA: TGTGCCAGCAGCGTATCCAGCGGGGGCACAGATACGCAGTATTTT
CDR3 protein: CASSVSSGGTDTQYF

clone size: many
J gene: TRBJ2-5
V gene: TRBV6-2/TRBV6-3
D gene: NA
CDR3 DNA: TGTGCCAGCAGAGATTCCAGCGGCCAAGAGACCCAGTACTTC
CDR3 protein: CASRDSSGQETQYF

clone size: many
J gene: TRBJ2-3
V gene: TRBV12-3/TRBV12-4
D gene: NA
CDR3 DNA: TGTGCCAGCAGTTTTCAGGGGCCAGATACGCAGTATTTT
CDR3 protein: CASSFQGPDTQYF

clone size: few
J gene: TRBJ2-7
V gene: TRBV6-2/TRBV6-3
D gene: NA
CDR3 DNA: TGTGCCAGTCTTCCCCAGGGCGACTGGGGGGAGCAGTACTTC
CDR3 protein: CASLPQGDWGEQYF

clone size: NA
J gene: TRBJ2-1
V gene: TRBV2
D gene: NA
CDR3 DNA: TGTGCCAGCACCTTGGACGTCATGAGCTCCTACAATGAGCAGTTCTTC
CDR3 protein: CASTLDVMSSYNEQFF

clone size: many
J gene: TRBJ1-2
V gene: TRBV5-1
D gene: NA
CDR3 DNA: TGCGCCAGCAGCGAGGCAGGTTTATCCTATGGCTACACCTTC
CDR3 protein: CASSEAGLSYGYTF

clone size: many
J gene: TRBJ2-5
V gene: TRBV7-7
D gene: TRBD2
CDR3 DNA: TGTGCTAGCAGCACCGGACTAGCGGGGGGCCGAGAGACCCAGTACTTC
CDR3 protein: CASSTGLAGGRETQYF

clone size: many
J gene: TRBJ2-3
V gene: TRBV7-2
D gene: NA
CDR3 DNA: TGTGCCAGCAGCTGGTTAGCAACGGATACGCAGTATTTT
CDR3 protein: CASSWLATDTQYF